This T cell receptor (beta chain) came from a study of human T cells and chemical hapten exposure. On the study more broadly: Once 0.01% DPC had been applied to the upper back by patch test, readings were taken at 6 days.

Each CDR3 protein is one row after TCRdb ran MiXCR on the RACE reads. There are approximately 69,000 distinct CDR3 sequences in the sample; 10% occur only once, and around 7.3% lies in the top ten. Deletions cut 3 bases from V and 2 bases from J, with 12 bases between. The germline CDR1 and CDR2 sequences are LNHDA and SQIVND (reference sequence). This CDR3 is built from 15 residues. Time point noted: patch test 2, 6 weeks after DPC sensitization. Treatment: therapeutic diphenylcyclopropenone sensitization with weekly scalp DPC. This clonotype was seen many times. The material was whole blood, obtained in connection with sensitization to the hapten diphenylcyclopropenone (DPC). V gene TRBV19 combines with J gene TRBJ2-3; no clear D gene. The receptor's source is a woman between 45 and 65 years old with alopecia areata. Some clones in this sample may be carry-over from other donors' samples. CDR3 sequence reads: CASSIRSEHTDTQYF. DNA for the CDR3: TGTGCCAGTAGTATCCGCAGCGAGCACACAGATACGCAGTATTTT.